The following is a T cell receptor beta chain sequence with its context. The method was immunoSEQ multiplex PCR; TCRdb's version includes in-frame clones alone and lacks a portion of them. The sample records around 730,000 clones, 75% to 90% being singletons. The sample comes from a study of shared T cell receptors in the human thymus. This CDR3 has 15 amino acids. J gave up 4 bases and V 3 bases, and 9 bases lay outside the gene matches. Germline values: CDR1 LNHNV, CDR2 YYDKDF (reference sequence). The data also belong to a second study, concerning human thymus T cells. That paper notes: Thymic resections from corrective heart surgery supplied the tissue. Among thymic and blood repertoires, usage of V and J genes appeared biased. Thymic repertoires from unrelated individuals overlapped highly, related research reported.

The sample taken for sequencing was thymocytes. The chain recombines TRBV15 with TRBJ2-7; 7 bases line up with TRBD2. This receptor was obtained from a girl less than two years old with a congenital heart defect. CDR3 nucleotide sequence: TGTGCCACCAGCAGTGGGGGGGACTTACGTTACGAGCAGTACTTC. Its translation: CATSSGGDLRYEQYF. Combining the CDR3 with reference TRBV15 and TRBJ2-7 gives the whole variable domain DAMVIQNPRYQVTQFGKPVTLSCSQTLNHNVMYWYQQKSSQAPKLLFHYYDKDFNNEADTPDNFQSRRPNTSFCFLDIRSPGLGDTAMYLCATSSGGDLRYEQYFGPGTRLTVT.